The 22 T cell receptor beta chains given below trace back to one sample, sequenced in a study of cytomegalovirus exposure and HLA in healthy donors. TCRdb's table, derived via immunoSEQ multiplex PCR, lists solely in-frame clones and lacks some. Here the sample spans 150,000 to 200,000 clones, 86% being singletons. Specimen: PBMCs. The source is a man between 25 and 39 years old in good health and CMV-seropositive.

The chain couples TRBV18 to TRBJ2-7, with TRBD2 matching over 7 bases. The J segment lost 4 bases and the V segment lost 3 bases, leaving 6 bases of the junction unmatched. The CDR3 runs 14 residues. Germline values: CDR1 KGHSH, CDR2 LQKENI. The CDR3 region has the DNA TGTGCCAGCTCACCTGGGGGGGACGAATACGAGCAGTACTTC. It yields the protein CASSPGGDEYEQYF.

The sample holds a few counts of this clone. The chain uses TRBV5-6 and TRBJ2-2; the D gene is possibly TRBD1 (6 bases). The V gene's germline CDR1 is SGHDT and CDR2 YYEEEE. V gave up 3 bases and J gave up 5 bases, with 11 bases separating them. This CDR3 contains 14 residues. CDR3 in DNA: TGTGCCAGCAGCTCCGGAACAGGGACCGGGGAGCTGTTTTTT. It is translated as CASSSGTGTGELFF.

The sample holds one count of this clone. CDR3 nucleotides: TGTGCCAGCAGTCTCGGACTAGCGGGAGGGTACAATGAGCAGTTCTTC. Translation gives CASSLGLAGGYNEQFF. This chain joins TRBV27 and TRBJ2-1, with 15 bases fitting TRBD2. The V segment lost 5 bases and the J segment 4 bases; nucleotides outside the gene matches: 3. Germline CDR1 MNHEY, CDR2 SMNVEV (reference sequence). The CDR3 has 16 amino acids.

The V gene is TRBV30, the J gene TRBJ1-5; no definite D call. CDR3 length: 14 amino acids. V was pared by 2 bases and J by 2 bases, with 10 bases between. The V gene's germline CDR1 is GTSNPN and CDR2 SVGIG (reference sequence). CDR3 sequence: CAWSRPGGNQPQHF. The DNA of the CDR3 is TGTGCCTGGAGTAGGCCCGGAGGCAATCAGCCCCAGCATTTT. Using reference TRBV30 and TRBJ1-5 for the parts outside the CDR3, the full variable domain is SQTIHQWPATLVQPVGSPLSLECTVEGTSNPNLYWYRQAAGRGLQLLFYSVGIGQISSEVPQNLSASRPQDRQFILSSKKLLLSDSGFYLCAWSRPGGNQPQHFGDGTRLSIL.

The chain joins TRBV5-1 to TRBJ2-7; tentative D call: TRBD1 (5 bases). Germline V CDR1 and CDR2: SGHRS, YFSETQ. V was shortened by 1 base and J by 5 bases, with 7 bases between the two germline ends. The CDR3 contains 12 residues. In DNA, the CDR3 is TGCGCCAGCAGCTTGAGCAGGGACGAGCAGTACTTC. Protein product: CASSLSRDEQYF.

The gene calls are TRBV2 and TRBJ1-4, with 8 nucleotides matching TRBD1. The CDR3 has 15 residues. Germline CDR1 reads SNHLY; CDR2 reads FYNNEI. The ends lost 7 bases at V and 6 bases at J; junction bases unmatched: 10. This CDR3 reads CASKNDRGGDEKLFF. The CDR3 DNA is TGTGCCAGCAAAAACGACAGGGGAGGGGATGAAAAACTGTTTTTT.

To note about this clone: Other DNA sequences in this specimen translate into the identical CDR3. The chain joins TRBV5-1 to TRBJ2-3; 7 bases agree with TRBD2. CDR1 SGHRS and CDR2 YFSETQ come from the germline V gene. V shed 4 bases, J shed 0 bases, and the junction held 5 bases outside the gene matches. The length of the CDR3 is 15 residues. CDR3 in DNA: TGCGCCAGCAGCCTGACTAGCCCTAGCACAGATACGCAGTATTTT. It codes for CASSLTSPSTDTQYF.

The chain is built from TRBV4-2 and TRBJ1-1; D unresolved. This CDR3 contains 15 residues. Germline CDR1 LGHNA, CDR2 YNFKEQ. Trimming pared 1 base from V and 1 base from J, leaving 10 bases between. DNA of the CDR3: TGTGCCAGCAGCCAAGCCAGGACGGGGAACACTGAAGCTTTCTTT. Translating it yields CASSQARTGNTEAFF.

This chain uses TRBV5-1 with TRBJ1-1; D is unresolved. Germline values: CDR1 SGHRS, CDR2 YFSETQ. The CDR3 covers 13 residues. Trimming took off 4 bases at V and 7 bases at J, with 14 bases between the two ends. The CDR3, as DNA: TGCGCCAGCAGCCCGAATGGCCTGCTTGAAGCTTTCTTT. This translates into CASSPNGLLEAFF.

The chain has TRBV20-1 and TRBJ1-1; D not certain. Between the trimmed V and J ends, which lost 3 bases and 5 bases, there was a span of 7 bases. Germline V gives CDR1 DFQATT, CDR2 SNEGSKA (reference sequence). The CDR3 has 11 amino acids. The CDR3 spells CSASFLTEAFF. The CDR3 DNA reads as TGCAGTGCTAGTTTTCTGACTGAAGCTTTCTTT.

This chain uses TRBV5-6 with TRBJ2-3, with a possible D match to TRBD2 (7 bases). Germline V lookup: CDR1 SGHDT, CDR2 YYEEEE. Trimming took off 2 bases at V and 5 bases at J, with 15 bases between the two ends. The CDR3 contains 15 residues. The CDR3 region is CASSFMRGPGDTQYF. CDR3 DNA sequence: TGTGCCAGCAGCTTTATGCGGGGGCCAGGAGATACGCAGTATTTT.

This sequence joins TRBV20-1 and TRBJ2-1; D call uncertain. V dropped 5 bases and J dropped 2 bases, with 4 bases sitting between them. The CDR3 is 11 residues long. Germline CDR1 is DFQATT and CDR2 is SNEGSKA (reference sequence). This CDR3 is CSAFAYNEQFF. The CDR3, as DNA: TGCAGTGCTTTCGCCTACAATGAGCAGTTCTTC.

The V gene is TRBV6-5, the J gene TRBJ2-1, with D perhaps matching TRBD2 (5 bases). The CDR3 sequence is 15 residues long. Trimming took off 6 bases at V and 0 bases at J, with 12 bases between the two ends. In germline, CDR1 is MNHEY, CDR2 SVGAGI. The DNA for the CDR3 is TGTGCCAGCAGACAGCGAGGGTACTCCTACAATGAGCAGTTCTTC. Translated, it gives CASRQRGYSYNEQFF.

The CDR3 nucleotides read TGTGCCAGCAGCAATAGGGGTAGCAATCAGCCCCAGCATTTT. Protein: CASSNRGSNQPQHF. The chain employs TRBV21-1 and TRBJ1-5; TRBD1 reflects the table's D call only, with no check against the DNA. TRBV21-1 is given as a pseudogene. CDR3 size: 14 residues.

Regarding this clone: A much larger clone lies a single base off, so this may be a read error. The same CDR3 arises from other DNA sequences in this sample as well. The gene calls are TRBV6-5 and TRBJ1-2, with 8 bases that match TRBD1. V trimming: 6 bases; J trimming: 2 bases; junction bases outside the gene matches: 2. The CDR3 covers 13 residues. Germline CDR1 and CDR2: MNHEY and SVGAGI. This chain's CDR3 is CASSRTGNYGYTF. The CDR3 region has the DNA TGTGCCAGCAGCCGGACAGGGAACTATGGCTACACCTTC.

V is TRBV13 and J is TRBJ1-3; 9 nucleotides align to TRBD1. This CDR3 region has 16 residues. Germline V gives CDR1 PRHDT, CDR2 FYEKMQ (reference sequence). Trimming took 5 bases from V and 2 from J; bases not matched to a gene: 7. This CDR3 reads CASSPRWTGAGNTIYF. The CDR3 DNA reads TGTGCCAGCAGCCCTAGATGGACAGGGGCTGGAAACACCATATATTTT. Combining the CDR3 with reference TRBV13 and TRBJ1-3 gives the whole variable domain AAGVIQSPRHLIKEKRETATLKCYPIPRHDTVYWYQQGPGQDPQFLISFYEKMQSDKGSIPDRFSAQQFSDYHSELNMSSLELGDSALYFCASSPRWTGAGNTIYFGEGSWLTVV.

This clone was found a few times. The chain recombines TRBV27 with TRBJ1-6, with a tentative D call TRBD1 (6 bases). The germline V gene encodes CDR1 MNHEY and CDR2 SMNVEV (reference sequence). With 3 bases removed from V and 11 bases from J, the gap between germline ends came to 14 bases. This CDR3 spans 14 amino acids. This CDR3 is CASSLGGGFTPLHF. The DNA of the CDR3 is TGTGCCAGCAGTTTGGGTGGGGGCTTCACACCCCTCCACTTT.

The rearrangement joins TRBV4-1 to TRBJ2-7; TRBD2 agrees at 10 bases. The V segment lost 4 bases and the J segment 3 bases; nucleotides outside the gene matches: 6. The CDR3 is 15 residues long. Germline CDR1 and CDR2: MGHRA and YSYEKL. The chain's CDR3 is CASSLTSGDFYEQYF. CDR3 DNA: TGCGCCAGCAGCCTCACTAGCGGGGACTTCTACGAGCAGTACTTC.

The sample holds a few counts of this clone. The chain combines TRBV11-1 with TRBJ1-1; D remains unclear. The V and J ends lost 4 bases and 6 bases respectively, with 12 bases between them. The V gene's germline CDR1 is SGHAT and CDR2 FQDESV (reference sequence). This CDR3 is built from 13 residues. The CDR3 spells CASSSFGRAEAFF. The CDR3 bases are TGTGCCAGCAGCTCATTTGGGAGGGCTGAAGCTTTCTTT. The full variable domain, its missing parts supplied by reference TRBV11-1 and TRBJ1-1, is EAEVAQSPRYKITEKSQAVAFWCDPISGHATLYWYRQILGQGPELLVQFQDESVVDDSQLPKDRFSAERLKGVDSTLKIQPAELGDSAMYLCASSSFGRAEAFFGQGTRLTVV.

This clone was seen only a few times. This chain links TRBV5-1 with TRBJ2-2; D is uncertain. Trimming removed 2 bases at V and 3 bases at J, with 5 bases between. Germline-derived CDR1 and CDR2 are SGHRS and YFSETQ. This CDR3 is built from 13 residues. This CDR3 reads CASSFGDTGELFF. CDR3 nucleotides: TGCGCCAGCAGCTTCGGAGACACCGGGGAGCTGTTTTTT.

This clone was counted a few times. The gene calls are TRBV19 and TRBJ2-3; 10 bases match TRBD1. Germline values: CDR1 LNHDA, CDR2 SQIVND (reference sequence). This CDR3 is 15 amino acids long. V shed 4 bases, J shed 1 base, and the junction held 2 bases outside the gene matches. The DNA of the CDR3 is TGTGCCAGTAGTAGGGACAGGGGTGGCACAGATACGCAGTATTTT. This translates into CASSRDRGGTDTQYF. Complete variable domain (other parts from reference TRBV19 and TRBJ2-3): DGGITQSPKYLFRKEGQNVTLSCEQNLNHDAMYWYRQDPGQGLRLIYYSQIVNDFQKGDIAEGYSVSREKKESFPLTVTSAQKNPTAFYLCASSRDRGGTDTQYFGPGTRLTVL.

The gene calls are TRBV6-1 and TRBJ1-4, with a tentative D call TRBD1 (5 bases). The CDR3 length is 15 residues. Germline lookup yields CDR1 MNHNS and CDR2 SASEGT. With 2 bases removed from V and 7 bases from J, the gap between germline ends came to 14 bases. The CDR3 here is CASSELEGRTEKLFF. DNA for the CDR3: TGTGCCAGCAGTGAACTGGAGGGGAGGACTGAAAAACTGTTTTTT.